Reported below is one T cell receptor (beta chain). The data were produced by immunoSEQ multiplex PCR, yet TCRdb's version contains in-frame clones alone and is incomplete. The table lists about 200,000 clones, around 85% of them singletons. The V and J ends lost 6 bases and 7 bases, in that order; junction bases with no gene match: 9. This CDR3 contains 14 residues. Germline V gives CDR1 MNHNY, CDR2 SVGAGI (reference sequence). These data come from a study of blood T cell repertoires in COVID-19. The participants were between roughly 18 and 100 years old and came from under 25 US areas. The sample taken for sequencing was PBMCs or T cells enriched from blood (not recorded which). V and J are TRBV6-6 and TRBJ1-1; TRBD1 matches 9 bases. The TCR sequence derives from a man in his forties or fifties who had recovered from COVID-19. The CDR3 sequence: CASRGGQGGGEAFF. Here the CDR3 DNA reads TGTGCCAGCAGGGGGGGACAGGGAGGAGGTGAAGCTTTCTTT.